These 32 T cell receptor beta chains were all obtained from the same sample, sequenced in a study of T cell clones after liver transplantation. The repertoire was sequenced with immunoSEQ multiplex PCR; TCRdb's copy has only in-frame clones and lacks some. The sample shows approximately 100,000 clones, roughly four fifths of them seen only once. The sample in question was CD4+ T cells from blood, obtained 47 months after liver transplant. These receptors were obtained from a human patient who received a liver transplant. Some T cells may arise from the graft donor.

This clone was seen just once. The gene calls are TRBV5-1 and TRBJ2-5; D may be TRBD1 (5 bases). Germline CDR1 SGHRS, CDR2 YFSETQ. The V gene lost 2 bases and the J gene lost 5 bases, with 13 bases spanning the gap. This CDR3 region has 14 residues. The CDR3 DNA reads TGCGCCAGCAGCTTAACAGGTGGGCTCGAGACCCAGTACTTC. Its protein is CASSLTGGLETQYF.

CDR3 nucleotide sequence: TGCGCCAGCAGCCAAGAATATCAGGGCGGGGAGCAGTACTTC. Translated: CASSQEYQGGEQYF. This rearrangement joins TRBV4-1 to TRBJ2-7, with D perhaps being TRBD1 or TRBD2 (5 bases each). Deletions cut 0 bases from V and 7 bases from J, with 13 bases between. The CDR3 is made up of 14 amino acids. CDR1 and CDR2 (germline): MGHRA, YSYEKL.

V is TRBV7-2 and J is TRBJ2-7, with 11 bases identical to TRBD2. The ends lost 5 bases at V and 3 bases at J; junction bases unmatched: 15. Germline CDR1 is SGHTA and CDR2 is FQGNSA. The CDR3 spans 18 residues. This chain's CDR3 is CASSPRIAGGPLGYEQYF. In DNA form, the CDR3 reads TGTGCCAGCAGCCCGAGGATAGCGGGGGGGCCCCTAGGCTACGAGCAGTACTTC.

The chain recombines TRBV19 with TRBJ1-5; tentative D call: TRBD1 (5 bases). Trimming shortened V by 6 bases and J by 4 bases, and 16 bases separated the two germline ends. The CDR3 is 15 amino acids. Germline V gene sequence: CDR1 LNHDA, CDR2 SQIVND (reference sequence). This chain's CDR3 is CASRLGLLGNQPQHF. The CDR3 region has the DNA TGTGCCAGTAGACTGGGACTCTTGGGGAATCAGCCCCAGCATTTT.

This clone was counted once. CDR3 protein: CASSLQGTQETQYF. The CDR3 coding sequence is TGCGCCAGCAGCCTTCAGGGAACCCAAGAGACCCAGTACTTC. The chain employs TRBV5-1 and TRBJ2-5, with D possibly matching TRBD1 (5 bases). CDR1 and CDR2 from the germline V gene are SGHRS and YFSETQ. The CDR3 extends over 14 amino acids. The ends were cut back, 4 bases at V and 1 base at J, with 11 bases in the middle.

The chain recombines TRBV6-1 with TRBJ1-5, with a tentative D call TRBD1 (6 bases). CDR1 MNHNS and CDR2 SASEGT come from the germline V gene. V was cut by 5 bases and J by 7 bases, with 18 bases left in between. The CDR3 length is 15 residues. In DNA form, the CDR3 reads TGTGCCAGCAGTCAAAATCACAGGGCCGGGCAGCCCCAGCATTTT. Amino acids: CASSQNHRAGQPQHF.

The chain combines TRBV5-1 with TRBJ2-5; D perhaps matches TRBD2 (5 bases). Germline V gene lookup returns CDR1 SGHRS and CDR2 YFSETQ. The CDR3 length is 13 residues. Trimming removed 7 bases from V and 2 bases from J, with 12 bases in between. The CDR3 DNA reads TGCGCCAGCGGCAGTAGCGTGCAAGAGACCCAGTACTTC. Residues: CASGSSVQETQYF. Full variable domain (missing parts from reference TRBV5-1 and TRBJ2-5): KAGVTQTPRYLIKTRGQQVTLSCSPISGHRSVSWYQQTPGQGLQFLFEYFSETQRNKGNFPGRFSGRQFSNSRSEMNVSTLELGDSALYLCASGSSVQETQYFGPGTRLLVL.

The rearrangement uses TRBV7-3 and TRBJ1-2; D not resolved. The CDR3 spans 15 residues. Germline CDR1 reads SGHTA; CDR2 reads FQGTGA. The V and J ends lost 2 bases and 4 bases respectively, with 14 bases between them. CDR3 sequence reads: CASSLAGSEFYGYTF. In DNA, the CDR3 is TGTGCCAGCAGCTTAGCGGGATCCGAATTCTATGGCTACACCTTC.

This chain uses TRBV19 with TRBJ1-3, with D perhaps matching TRBD1 (5 bases). The V gene lost 5 bases and the J gene lost 1 base, with 9 bases spanning the gap. Germline V gene lookup returns CDR1 LNHDA and CDR2 SQIVND (reference sequence). CDR3 size: 14 residues. The CDR3 nucleotides are TGTGCCAGTAGTCCCGGGACTTCTGGAAACACCATATATTTT. Its protein product is CASSPGTSGNTIYF.

The chain recombines TRBV29-1 with TRBJ2-7, with D tentatively TRBD1 (7 bases). The germline gives CDR1 SQVTM, CDR2 ANQGSEA. This CDR3 comprises 16 residues. V lost 2 bases to trimming and J lost 5 bases, with 22 bases between them. The CDR3 sequence is CSVERSRDSLADEQYF. In nucleotides, the CDR3 is TGCAGCGTTGAAAGGAGCCGGGACAGTTTAGCGGACGAGCAGTACTTC.

The gene calls are TRBV7-6 and TRBJ2-3; D remains unclear. Germline V gives CDR1 SGHVS, CDR2 FNYEAQ. V was clipped by 3 bases and J by 4 bases, with 14 bases between them. The CDR3 contains 15 residues. The CDR3, as DNA: TGTGCCAGCAGCTTCCAGCCCCTGGCTCCAGATACGCAGTATTTT. It encodes CASSFQPLAPDTQYF.

The chain has TRBV5-1 and TRBJ2-1; D is ambiguous. Germline loops: CDR1 SGHRS, CDR2 YFSETQ. CDR3 length: 15 residues. The ends were cut back, 1 base at V and 7 bases at J, with 15 bases in the middle. CDR3 sequence: CASSLTGPPWNEQFF. In DNA form, the CDR3 reads TGCGCCAGCAGCTTGACCGGACCACCCTGGAATGAGCAGTTCTTC.

The chain combines TRBV7-2 with TRBJ1-2, with 10 bases identical to TRBD1. Trimming at V came to 4 bases and at J to 8 bases, leaving 10 bases not matched to a gene. The CDR3 totals 15 residues. Germline V gives CDR1 SGHTA, CDR2 FQGNSA. This CDR3 reads CASSSRTTGGWGYTF. CDR3 bases: TGTGCCAGCAGCTCACGAACGACAGGGGGCTGGGGCTACACCTTC.

The chain recombines TRBV5-1 with TRBJ2-1; D is unresolved. The V gene lost 4 bases and the J gene lost 7 bases, with 18 bases spanning the gap. From germline, CDR1 is SGHRS and CDR2 YFSETQ. CDR3 length: 15 residues. CDR3 sequence (DNA): TGCGCCAGCAGCCCGAGGCTCTCCTCTGGGAATGAGCAGTTCTTC. It specifies CASSPRLSSGNEQFF.

The genes are TRBV10-1 and TRBJ1-1; a weak D match, TRBD1 (5 bases). V was clipped by 2 bases and J by 4 bases, with 11 bases between them. This CDR3 region has 14 residues. In germline, CDR1 is WNHNN, CDR2 SYGVQD (reference sequence). The CDR3 protein is CASSEGGVITEAFF. CDR3 nucleotides: TGCGCCAGCAGTGAGGGAGGGGTTATCACTGAAGCTTTCTTT.

The V call is TRBV28, the J call TRBJ2-2; 9 bases match TRBD1. The trim removed 7 bases at V and 3 bases at J, leaving 9 bases unmatched. Germline assignment: CDR1 MDHEN and CDR2 SYDVKM. The CDR3 has 16 residues. This chain's CDR3 is CASTHGGQGYTGELFF. The CDR3 DNA sequence: TGTGCCAGCACTCACGGTGGACAGGGGTACACCGGGGAGCTGTTTTTT.

The chain combines TRBV18 with TRBJ1-3, with D perhaps matching TRBD1 (5 bases). V shed 2 bases and J shed 0 bases, with 11 bases lying between them. The germline gives CDR1 KGHSH, CDR2 LQKENI. The CDR3 spans 16 residues. The CDR3 sequence is CASSPGQGASGNTIYF. The CDR3 nucleotides read TGTGCCAGCTCACCAGGACAAGGGGCCTCTGGAAACACCATATATTTT.

The rearrangement links TRBV7-3 to TRBJ2-7; D gene ambiguous. V lost 1 base, J lost 1 base, and 8 bases lay in between. The CDR3 runs 14 residues. In germline, CDR1 is SGHTA, CDR2 FQGTGA. The CDR3 nucleotides read TGTGCCAGCAGCTTAAACGCAGTTTCCTACGAGCAGTACTTC. Its protein product is CASSLNAVSYEQYF.

This clone showed up just once. The chain joins TRBV7-2 to TRBJ1-3; D call uncertain. This CDR3 has 16 residues. Trimming shortened V by 0 bases and J by 0 bases, and 9 bases separated the two germline ends. Germline values: CDR1 SGHTA, CDR2 FQGNSA. CDR3 sequence (DNA): TGTGCCAGCAGCTTAGCTGGGATTTCCTCTGGAAACACCATATATTTT. Translated, it gives CASSLAGISSGNTIYF. Looking up the rest from reference TRBV7-2 and TRBJ1-3 gives the full variable domain: GAGVSQSPSNKVTEKGKDVELRCDPISGHTALYWYRQSLGQGLEFLIYFQGNSAPDKSGLPSDRFSAERTGGSVSTLTIQRTQQEDSAVYLCASSLAGISSGNTIYFGEGSWLTVV.

The V and J genes are TRBV9 and TRBJ2-7, with D possibly matching TRBD1 (7 bases). V lost 3 bases, J lost 4 bases, and 14 bases lay in between. The CDR3 length is 14 residues. The germline gives CDR1 SGDLS, CDR2 YYNGEE. This chain's CDR3 is CASSAGDSGYEQYF. The CDR3 coding sequence is TGTGCCAGCAGCGCTGGGGACAGCGGGTACGAGCAGTACTTC.

V gene TRBV2 combines with J gene TRBJ2-7; D may be TRBD2 (6 bases). This CDR3 is 16 amino acids long. The germline V gene encodes CDR1 SNHLY and CDR2 FYNNEI. Trimming removed 6 bases at V and 3 bases at J, with 21 bases between. This chain's CDR3 is CASRNSDYRQDYEQYF. The DNA for the CDR3 is TGTGCCAGCAGGAACTCGGACTATAGGCAGGACTACGAGCAGTACTTC. The full variable domain, with the rest looked up from reference TRBV2 and TRBJ2-7, is EPEVTQTPSHQVTQMGQEVILRCVPISNHLYFYWYRQILGQKVEFLVSFYNNEISEKSEIFDDQFSVERPDGSNFTLKIRSTKLEDSAMYFCASRNSDYRQDYEQYFGPGTRLTVT.

This chain connects TRBV19 to TRBJ1-6; D might be TRBD1 (5 bases). The ends were cut back, 1 base at V and 9 bases at J, with 16 bases in the middle. The CDR3 extends over 16 amino acids. Germline CDR1 reads LNHDA; CDR2 reads SQIVND (reference sequence). The CDR3 DNA reads TGTGCCAGTAGTATAGGGGAGGGCTCGGGGCGTTCACCCCTCCACTTT. Its protein product is CASSIGEGSGRSPLHF.

This chain links TRBV7-3 with TRBJ2-1; 8 nucleotides agree with TRBD1. CDR3 length: 15 residues. The germline gives CDR1 SGHTA, CDR2 FQGTGA. After removal of 5 bases from V and 2 bases from J, the junction contained 5 bases not matched to a gene. CDR3: CASSAPGGAYNEQFF. CDR3 bases: TGTGCCAGCAGCGCCCCAGGGGGCGCCTACAATGAGCAGTTCTTC.

The chain links TRBV7-2 to TRBJ1-5; D is ambiguous. Germline V CDR1 and CDR2: SGHTA, FQGNSA. The CDR3 is 12 residues long. V lost 3 bases and J lost 3, with 3 bases in between. CDR3 nucleotides: TGTGCCAGCAGCTTTTTCAATCAGCCCCAGCATTTT. Residues: CASSFFNQPQHF.

J is TRBJ1-1 and V is TRBV6-5, with D possibly TRBD1 on 5 matching bases. CDR3 length equals 14 residues. V lost 7 bases to trimming and J lost 1 base, with 13 bases between them. In germline, CDR1 is MNHEY, CDR2 SVGAGI. CDR3 loop: CASNRPGGNTEAFF. The CDR3 DNA follows: TGTGCCAGCAATAGACCGGGGGGGAACACTGAAGCTTTCTTT.

The V and J genes are TRBV25-1 and TRBJ2-5; 11 bases fit TRBD1. The CDR3 loop spans 15 amino acids. The germline CDR1 and CDR2 sequences are MGHDK and SYGVNS. V was pared by 4 bases and J by 9 bases, with 10 bases of the junction left unmatched. CDR3 sequence reads: CASSGRTGGDLPQYF. CDR3 sequence (DNA): TGTGCCAGCAGTGGTCGGACAGGGGGCGACCTCCCCCAGTACTTC.

V usage is TRBV21-1 and J usage is TRBJ1-2; the table gives TRBD1 as D, unverified against the DNA. TRBV21-1 is a documented pseudogene. The CDR3 runs 15 residues. CDR3 coding DNA: TGTGCCAGCAGCAAAGAGGGCCAGGGGGCTGGCGGCTACACCTTC. Translation gives CASSKEGQGAGGYTF.

The V gene is TRBV4-2, the J gene TRBJ2-7; D gene ambiguous. Trimming removed 2 bases at V and 2 bases at J, with 13 bases between. The germline V gene has CDR1 LGHNA and CDR2 YNFKEQ. CDR3 length: 15 amino acids. CDR3 loop: CASSQIGRDTYEQYF. The CDR3 bases are TGTGCCAGCAGCCAAATCGGACGAGATACCTACGAGCAGTACTTC.

This chain links TRBV18 with TRBJ2-3; 9 nucleotides agree with TRBD1. CDR1 and CDR2 (germline): KGHSH, LQKENI. The V gene end was trimmed by 4 bases and the J gene end by 5 bases; junction bases not matched to a gene: 10. The CDR3 is 16 residues long. DNA of the CDR3: TGTGCCAGCTCACGGGCCGGGACAGGGAGAGGAGATACGCAGTATTTT. It encodes CASSRAGTGRGDTQYF.

This chain connects TRBV6-6 to TRBJ1-4; no clear D gene. CDR1 and CDR2 from the germline V gene are MNHNY and SVGAGI (reference sequence). Trimming took 0 bases from V and 4 from J, leaving 9 bases between them. The CDR3 loop spans 15 amino acids. The chain's CDR3 is CASSYSRSFNEKLFF. In DNA form, the CDR3 reads TGTGCCAGCAGTTACTCTCGCAGTTTTAATGAAAAACTGTTTTTT.

The genes are TRBV5-1 and TRBJ2-2, with D possibly matching TRBD2 (5 bases). The germline V gene has CDR1 SGHRS and CDR2 YFSETQ. CDR3 length: 17 amino acids. Trimming removed 2 bases from V and 6 bases from J, with 20 bases in between. The DNA for the CDR3 is TGCGCCAGCAGCTTACCAAGTTCAATCTGGGGAGCCGGGGAGCTGTTTTTT. Its protein product is CASSLPSSIWGAGELFF.

The chain combines TRBV5-1 with TRBJ1-5; D may be TRBD1 (5 bases). Deletions cut 4 bases from V and 2 bases from J, with 10 bases between. The CDR3 is 14 amino acids. Germline V gives CDR1 SGHRS, CDR2 YFSETQ. Here the CDR3 DNA reads TGCGCCAGCAGCCTTGGGGCCGGCAATCAGCCCCAGCATTTT. It is translated as CASSLGAGNQPQHF.